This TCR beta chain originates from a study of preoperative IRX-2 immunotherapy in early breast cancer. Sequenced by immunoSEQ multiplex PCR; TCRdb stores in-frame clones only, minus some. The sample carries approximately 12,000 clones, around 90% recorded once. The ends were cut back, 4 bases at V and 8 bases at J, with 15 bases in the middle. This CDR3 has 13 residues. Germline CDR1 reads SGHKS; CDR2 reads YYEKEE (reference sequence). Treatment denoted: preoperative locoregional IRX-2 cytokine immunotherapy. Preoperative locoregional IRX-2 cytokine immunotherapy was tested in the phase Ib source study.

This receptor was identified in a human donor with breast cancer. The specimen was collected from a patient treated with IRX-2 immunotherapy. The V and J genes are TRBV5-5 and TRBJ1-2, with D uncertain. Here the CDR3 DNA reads TGTGCCAGCAGCGGGGAGCCTTCTACGGGCTACACCTTC. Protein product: CASSGEPSTGYTF.